Following are 4 T cell receptor beta chains from one sample sequenced in a study of cytomegalovirus exposure and HLA in healthy donors. 60 Vbeta and 13 Jbeta primers were used in PCR. Sequencing used immunoSEQ multiplex PCR; TCRdb keeps in-frame clones, though not all of them. The sample consists of under 200,000 clones, 78% of them appearing once. Sequenced material: PBMCs. The receptors originated from a woman aged 25 to 39 in good health and CMV-seropositive.

The chain recombines TRBV5-1 with TRBJ2-6; 7 bases match TRBD1. This CDR3 has 22 residues. CDR1 is SGHRS, CDR2 YFSETQ, per germline. With V trimmed by 3 bases and J by 0 bases, 21 bases remained unmatched. The CDR3 bases are TGCGCCAGCAGCTCCGTCCCGGGACAGAGAATCGGTGCGTTCTCTGGGGCCAACGTCCTGACTTTC. Translation gives CASSSVPGQRIGAFSGANVLTF.

The chain combines TRBV10-3 with TRBJ1-3; 10 bases agree with TRBD1. CDR1 and CDR2 (germline): ENHRY, SYGVKD. V was pared by 7 bases and J by 6 bases, with 6 bases of the junction left unmatched. This CDR3 contains 14 residues. The CDR3 DNA sequence: TGTGCCATCACCACCGGGACAGGGGCAAACACCATATATTTT. Translating it yields CAITTGTGANTIYF.

This clone has a handful of counts. The CDR3 sequence is CASSLRGPYQPQHF. The CDR3 bases are TGTGCCAGCAGCCTCAGGGGGCCCTATCAGCCCCAGCATTTT. The V and J genes are TRBV5-6 and TRBJ1-5, with 8 nucleotides matching TRBD1. Germline V lookup: CDR1 SGHDT, CDR2 YYEEEE. This CDR3 has 14 residues. Trimming at V came to 4 bases and at J to 5 bases, leaving 5 bases not matched to a gene.

This clone turned up a few times. In DNA, the CDR3 is TGTGCCAGCAGCTCCGGACTAGGGGGTAGCACAGATACGCAGTATTTT. Its translation: CASSSGLGGSTDTQYF. The chain links TRBV7-3 to TRBJ2-3, with D tentatively TRBD2 (7 bases). Germline V gene lookup returns CDR1 SGHTA and CDR2 FQGTGA. V lost 4 bases to trimming and J lost 0 bases, with 14 bases between them. This CDR3 has 16 amino acids.